One sample yielded the 15 T cell receptor beta chains listed below, sequenced in a study of T-cell reconstitution after alpha-beta-depleted transplantation in children. Unique molecular identifiers tagged the TCRbeta library. TCRdb analysed the PCR reads with MiXCR anew, one entry per CDR3 protein. This sample has 540,000 or so distinct CDR3 sequences, with around 23% found just once. Sequencing was performed on PBMCs, mostly from graft donor cells, taken 360 days after TCRalphabeta/CD19-depleted stem cell transplant. The receptors were sampled from a boy under two years old who had a stem cell transplant for acute myeloid leukemia, so the T cells may come from the graft donor.

In its sample, this clonotype was seen many times. The chain couples TRBV7-2 to TRBJ2-2; unclear D gene. CDR3 size: 14 residues. Germline CDR1 and CDR2: SGHTA and FQGNSA. Trimming took 1 base from V and 7 from J, leaving 10 bases between them. The CDR3 sequence is CASSLGLRFGELFF. The CDR3 region has the DNA TGTGCCAGCAGCTTAGGGCTGCGTTTCGGGGAGCTGTTTTTT.

V usage is TRBV6-2 or TRBV6-3 and J usage is TRBJ2-1; 7 nucleotides agree with TRBD1. The CDR3 extends over 20 amino acids. Germline CDR1 reads MNHEY; CDR2 reads SVGEGT. V shed 6 bases and J 1 base; nucleotides not matched to a gene: 21. The CDR3 nucleotides are TGTGCCAGCAGACTAAGGGGAAGCTTACAGGGGATGGAATCCTACAATGAGCAGTTCTTC. Protein sequence: CASRLRGSLQGMESYNEQFF.

The CDR3 reads CAIEGGGGYTF. CDR3 sequence (DNA): TGTGCCATCGAAGGAGGGGGTGGCTACACCTTC. The chain uses TRBV10-3 and TRBJ1-2, with D perhaps matching TRBD1 (6 bases). The CDR3 has 11 residues. V lost 8 bases to trimming and J lost 7 bases, with 11 bases between them. Germline V CDR1 and CDR2: ENHRY, SYGVKD.

The chain uses TRBV14 and TRBJ2-3; D gene ambiguous. The germline CDR1 and CDR2 sequences are SGHDN and FVKESK. V gave up 1 base and J gave up 4 bases, with 6 bases separating them. The CDR3 extends over 13 amino acids. CDR3: CASSQALSDTQYF. As DNA, the CDR3 is TGTGCCAGCAGCCAAGCCCTTTCAGATACGCAGTATTTT.

This clonotype was counted ten times or more. The chain links TRBV12-3 or TRBV12-4 to TRBJ2-1; D possibly corresponds to TRBD1 (6 bases). The CDR3 consists of 15 residues. V gave up 3 bases and J gave up 9 bases, with 18 bases separating them. CDR3 DNA: TGTGCCAGCAGTTTGAGTCAGGGGAAAGTCAGTGAGCAGTTCTTC. Amino acid sequence: CASSLSQGKVSEQFF.

On this clonotype itself: A much larger clone sits a single nucleotide away, making a read error possible. The chain carries TRBV28 and TRBJ2-5; D perhaps matches TRBD1 (5 bases). The V and J ends lost 8 bases and 4 bases respectively, with 14 bases between them. The CDR3 has 13 residues. In germline, CDR1 is MDHEN, CDR2 SYDVKM. CDR3 amino acids: CASCYAGRETQYF. In DNA, the CDR3 is TGTGCCAGCTGTTACGCAGGGCGAGAGACCCAGTACTTC.

This chain joins TRBV9 and TRBJ2-5; D is perhaps TRBD2 (6 bases). This CDR3 comprises 15 residues. CDR1 is SGDLS and CDR2 is YYNGEE in the germline V gene. The V end lost 0 bases, the J end lost 5 bases, and 14 bases lay between the germline ends. The CDR3 here is CASSVGRLGEETQYF. The CDR3 region has the DNA TGTGCCAGCAGCGTAGGCCGACTAGGGGAGGAGACCCAGTACTTC.

This clonotype was seen many times. The chain is built from TRBV20-1 and TRBJ2-5, with 10 nucleotides matching TRBD2. The CDR3 has 14 amino acids. Germline trimming cut 3 bases from V and 3 bases from J; bases unmatched to any gene: 4. The germline V gene has CDR1 DFQATT and CDR2 SNEGSKA (reference sequence). CDR3 nucleotides: TGCAGTGCTAGGCCCCTAGCGGGGGAAGAGACCCAGTACTTC. It is translated as CSARPLAGEETQYF.

The table lists this clonotype with a few counts. V and J are TRBV28 and TRBJ2-3; 7 bases agree with TRBD1. The CDR3 runs 15 residues. J gave up 2 bases and V 5 bases, and 7 bases lay outside the gene matches. Germline lookup yields CDR1 MDHEN and CDR2 SYDVKM. The CDR3 here is CASSPLGTVTDTQYF. The CDR3 nucleotides are TGTGCCAGCAGTCCCTTGGGGACAGTCACAGATACGCAGTATTTT.

This clonotype showed up many times. J is TRBJ1-1 and V is TRBV4-1; D is ambiguous. V lost 3 bases and J 1 base, leaving 9 bases between the germline ends. The CDR3 has 14 amino acids. Germline CDR1 reads MGHRA; CDR2 reads YSYEKL. The CDR3 nucleotides read TGCGCCAGCAGCCATAACGGGAAGAACACTGAAGCTTTCTTT. Translated, it gives CASSHNGKNTEAFF.

This clonotype was seen only a few times. V and J are TRBV29-1 and TRBJ2-1; possibly TRBD1 for D (5 bases). Between the trimmed V and J ends, which lost 1 base and 7 bases, there was a span of 17 bases. Germline CDR1 SQVTM, CDR2 ANQGSEA. The CDR3 spans 15 residues. The DNA of the CDR3 is TGCAGCGTTGAAGGGAAAGGGGAAGGTGGAAATGAGCAGTTCTTC. Translating gives CSVEGKGEGGNEQFF.

This clonotype was detected many times. J is TRBJ2-5 and V is TRBV20-1; unclear D gene. Germline V lookup: CDR1 DFQATT, CDR2 SNEGSKA (reference sequence). The CDR3 sequence is 12 residues long. V was trimmed by 1 base and J by 5 bases, leaving 8 bases between them. DNA of the CDR3: TGCAGTGCTAGAGTCCTCGGGGAGACCCAGTACTTC. Amino acid sequence: CSARVLGETQYF.

This clonotype was seen ten or more times. The chain combines TRBV7-9 with TRBJ2-1; 8 bases agree with TRBD1. CDR3 size: 16 residues. V was clipped by 5 bases and J by 4 bases; unmatched bases: 10. Germline V CDR1 and CDR2: SEHNR, FQNEAQ (reference sequence). In DNA, the CDR3 is TGTGCCAGCAGCCCCGCGACAGGGGCAGGATACAATGAGCAGTTCTTC. Translating gives CASSPATGAGYNEQFF. Drawing the rest from reference TRBV7-9 and TRBJ2-1, the complete variable domain is DTGVSQNPRHKITKRGQNVTFRCDPISEHNRLYWYRQTLGQGPEFLTYFQNEAQLEKSRLLSDRFSAERPKGSFSTLEIQRTEQGDSAMYLCASSPATGAGYNEQFFGPGTRLTVL.

Remarks on this clonotype: A much larger clone lies one base from this, so it may be a read error. The V call is TRBV12-3 or TRBV12-4, the J call TRBJ2-7, with D hard to call. This CDR3 has 13 amino acids. The CDR3 sequence is CASSLRVSYDQYF. The DNA of the CDR3 is TGTGCCAGCAGTTTAAGGGTTTCCTACGACCAGTACTTC.

The chain combines TRBV7-9 with TRBJ2-7; D unresolved. Trimming took 2 bases from V and 7 from J, leaving 9 bases between them. The CDR3 sequence is 12 residues long. Per the germline V gene, CDR1 is SEHNR and CDR2 is FQNEAQ (reference sequence). As DNA, the CDR3 is TGTGCCAGCAGCTTATCGCAAAGGGAGCAGTACTTC. It specifies CASSLSQREQYF.